This TCR beta chain was retrieved from a study of CD8 T cells in Susac syndrome. Study overall: Intravenous immunoglobulin alone or corticosteroids were being given to patients with Susac syndrome at blood draw, unless they were therapy-naive.

Germline-derived CDR1 and CDR2 are MDHEN and SYDVKM. Trimming pared 5 bases from V and 0 bases from J, leaving 17 bases between. This CDR3 has 16 residues. Through negative isolation, CD4+ and CD8+ T cells were obtained, while TEMRA cells were enriched using FACS. It was with random hexamers that roughly 0.5 to 1 ug RNA was reverse transcribed. With immunoSEQ multiplex PCR, TCR beta CDR3 was amplified across 54 Vbeta and 13 Jbeta. From the immunoSEQ multiplex PCR reads, TCRdb called clonotypes with MiXCR, one entry per CDR3 protein. The sample records 130,000 to 150,000 distinct CDR3 sequences, 95% being singletons.

The chain carries TRBV28 and TRBJ2-7; D may be TRBD2 (7 bases). This receptor was obtained from a human donor with Susac syndrome. What was sequenced was CD4+ T cells from PBMCs. For the CDR3, the DNA is TGTGCCAGCAGTGCCGCGGGGGCTATATCCTCCTACGAGCAGTACTTC. As protein: CASSAAGAISSYEQYF.